The 32 T cell receptor beta chains in this list originate from one sample, sequenced in a study of T cell responses to AZD1222 COVID-19 vaccine. Sequencing was performed with immunoSEQ multiplex PCR; in TCRdb, only in-frame clones are kept and a portion is missing. This table holds some 170,000 clones, around 90% found once. Sequenced material: peripheral blood, taken on day 0 of AZD1222 vaccination. These receptors were taken from an adult in good health.

In regard to this clone: A read error may produce the germline difference seen at one junction end. The chain is built from TRBV5-1 and TRBJ1-4; TRBD1 matches 7 bases. There are 15 residues in the CDR3. Germline V gene data show CDR1 as SGHRS and CDR2 as YFSETQ. The CDR3 bases are TGCGCCAGCAGCTTGGTGACAGGGACTAAGGAAAAACTGTTTTTT. Protein: CASSLVTGTKEKLFF.

The chain joins TRBV7-8 to TRBJ1-2; possible D gene TRBD1, 6 bases. Germline V gene data show CDR1 as SGHVS and CDR2 as FQNEAQ. Trimming pared 5 bases from V and 4 bases from J, leaving 14 bases between. The CDR3 is made up of 14 amino acids. The CDR3 sequence is CASSPDGGGYGYTF. Here the CDR3 DNA reads TGTGCCAGCAGCCCTGATGGGGGCGGCTATGGCTACACCTTC.

The chain links TRBV5-4 to TRBJ2-7; D may be TRBD2 (6 bases). Germline CDR1 is SGHNT and CDR2 is YYREEE (reference sequence). The length of the CDR3 is 15 residues. The V end lost 0 bases, the J end lost 2 bases, and 12 bases lay between the germline ends. The DNA for the CDR3 is TGTGCCAGCAGCTTGGGGGGGGACCGAGCCTACGAGCAGTACTTC. Protein: CASSLGGDRAYEQYF.

V and J are TRBV6-4 and TRBJ1-1; a weak D match, TRBD1 (6 bases). Deletions cut 6 bases from V and 5 bases from J, with 13 bases between. CDR1 is MRHNA and CDR2 is SNTAGT in the germline V gene. There are 13 residues in the CDR3. CDR3 sequence (DNA): TGTGCCAGCAGCCCGGGGGCGAGGACTGAAGCTTTCTTT. Its protein is CASSPGARTEAFF.

The chain joins TRBV7-7 to TRBJ2-1; no clear D. With 5 bases removed from V and 9 bases from J, the gap between germline ends came to 14 bases. The length of the CDR3 is 13 residues. Germline V gene lookup returns CDR1 SSHAT and CDR2 FNYEAQ (reference sequence). In nucleotides, the CDR3 is TGTGCCAGCAGCCTTTTTCACCTTGGTGAGCAGTTCTTC. It codes for CASSLFHLGEQFF.

Details on this clone: At one of its ends the junction is not consistent with the germline gene, which may arise from a read error. The chain is built from TRBV27 and TRBJ1-1; D gene uncertain. Germline CDR1 is MNHEY and CDR2 is SMNVEV (reference sequence). This CDR3 is built from 8 residues. The CDR3 region has the DNA TGTGCCAGCAGTTTAGCTGTCTTT. It specifies CASSLAVF.

The chain links TRBV11-3 to TRBJ2-1; maybe TRBD1 (5 bases). Trimming removed 5 bases at V and 4 bases at J, with 15 bases between. The CDR3 contains 15 residues. CDR1 is SGHNT and CDR2 is YENEEA in the germline V gene. The CDR3 reads CASSPFDRPYNEQFF. CDR3 DNA: TGTGCCAGCAGCCCATTCGACAGACCTTACAATGAGCAGTTCTTC.

This chain links TRBV4-2 with TRBJ2-7; D is possibly TRBD2 (6 bases). The CDR3 is 13 amino acids. V lost 1 base and J 6 bases, leaving 10 bases between the germline ends. Germline CDR1 LGHNA, CDR2 YNFKEQ. CDR3 DNA sequence: TGTGCCAGCAGCCAAGGGACTACTGGCGAGCAGTACTTC. This gives the protein CASSQGTTGEQYF.

The sample holds one count of this clone. The rearrangement uses TRBV10-3 and TRBJ1-1; 7 bases are shared with TRBD1. Losses at the gene ends were 9 bases for V and 4 bases for J; bases not matched to a gene: 14. Germline V gene data show CDR1 as ENHRY and CDR2 as SYGVKD. The CDR3 has 15 amino acids. The CDR3 protein is CAMKNEQGMGTEAFF. DNA of the CDR3: TGTGCCATGAAGAATGAACAGGGGATGGGCACTGAAGCTTTCTTT.

The chain has TRBV30 and TRBJ2-1, with D possibly being TRBD2 (5 bases). V lost 0 bases and J lost 9, with 18 bases in between. The CDR3 is made up of 15 amino acids. CDR1 is GTSNPN, CDR2 SVGIG, per germline (reference sequence). CDR3 DNA sequence: TGTGCCTGGAGTGTACTAGGCAAAGGGTTCGGTGAGCAGTTCTTC. Translated: CAWSVLGKGFGEQFF.

Ten or more counts support this clone. The chain uses TRBV2 and TRBJ1-1, with D unclear. Looked up from germline, CDR1 is SNHLY and CDR2 is FYNNEI. The CDR3 consists of 13 residues. V lost 2 bases and J lost 1, with 5 bases in between. The CDR3: CASSEPGNTEAFF. CDR3 bases: TGTGCCAGCAGTGAACCAGGGAACACTGAAGCTTTCTTT.

The chain is built from TRBV30 and TRBJ1-5, with 7 bases aligning to TRBD1. There are 15 residues in the CDR3. Germline values: CDR1 GTSNPN, CDR2 SVGIG (reference sequence). V shed 1 base, J shed 2 bases, and the junction held 5 bases outside the gene matches. In DNA, the CDR3 is TGTGCCTGGAGTGGAATTACAGGGGGCAATCAGCCCCAGCATTTT. This sequence encodes CAWSGITGGNQPQHF.

The chain couples TRBV24-1 to TRBJ1-2; D not resolved. The CDR3 is made up of 14 amino acids. Germline CDR1 is KGHDR and CDR2 is SFDVKD. Trimming removed 0 bases at V and 4 bases at J, with 8 bases between. DNA of the CDR3: TGTGCCACCAGTGATTTGCTTCACAGCTATGGCTACACCTTC. It encodes CATSDLLHSYGYTF.

V and J are TRBV7-8 and TRBJ2-7; D might be TRBD1 (6 bases). The CDR3 sequence is 15 residues long. Trimming removed 5 bases from V and 3 bases from J, with 17 bases in between. CDR1 SGHVS and CDR2 FQNEAQ come from the germline V gene. This CDR3 is CASSPLGRGGYEQYF. In DNA form, the CDR3 reads TGTGCCAGCAGCCCTCTCGGCAGGGGTGGCTACGAGCAGTACTTC.

This clone has a single count. The V call is TRBV9, the J call TRBJ1-1, with TRBD1 matching 9 bases. The CDR3 extends over 14 amino acids. Germline V gene lookup returns CDR1 SGDLS and CDR2 YYNGEE. V shed 4 bases and J 6 bases; nucleotides not matched to a gene: 7. The CDR3 loop reads CASSPRTGEPEAFF. Here the CDR3 DNA reads TGTGCCAGCAGCCCTCGGACAGGGGAACCTGAAGCTTTCTTT.

The chain carries TRBV12-3 or TRBV12-4 and TRBJ2-2; a possible D gene is TRBD1 (5 bases). The CDR3 totals 12 residues. V was pared by 5 bases and J by 7 bases, with 8 bases between. CDR3 sequence (DNA): TGTGCCAGCAGTGAGACAGTCGGGGAGCTGTTTTTT. Translated: CASSETVGELFF.

This rearrangement joins TRBV30 to TRBJ2-1; D unclear. The V and J ends lost 3 bases and 8 bases respectively, with 8 bases between them. Germline V gene data show CDR1 as GTSNPN and CDR2 as SVGIG (reference sequence). The CDR3 spans 11 residues. CDR3 bases: TGTGCCTGGAGGGCTAGGCATGAGCAGTTCTTC. Translation: CAWRARHEQFF.

This chain links TRBV6-6 with TRBJ2-1, with 15 bases identical to TRBD2. This CDR3 spans 17 amino acids. V trimming: 5 bases; J trimming: 7 bases; junction bases outside the gene matches: 9. Per the germline V gene, CDR1 is MNHNY and CDR2 is SVGAGI (reference sequence). CDR3 residues: CASSPHGTSGRMNEQFF. The DNA for the CDR3 is TGTGCCAGCAGTCCCCACGGGACTAGCGGGAGGATGAATGAGCAGTTCTTC.

The rearrangement joins TRBV30 to TRBJ1-5; tentative D call: TRBD1 (6 bases). This CDR3 spans 14 amino acids. The ends were cut back, 0 bases at V and 7 bases at J, with 13 bases in the middle. Per germline, CDR1 GTSNPN and CDR2 SVGIG (reference sequence). CDR3 bases: TGTGCCTGGAGTGTAAGTACAACAGGGCAGCCCCAGCATTTT. Protein product: CAWSVSTTGQPQHF.

This sequence joins TRBV25-1 and TRBJ1-1, with D hard to call. The ends were cut back, 1 base at V and 8 bases at J, with 8 bases in the middle. Germline V CDR1 and CDR2: MGHDK, SYGVNS. The length of the CDR3 is 12 residues. The CDR3 spells CASSESPGEAFF. DNA for the CDR3: TGTGCCAGCAGTGAATCACCGGGGGAAGCTTTCTTT.

The rearrangement uses TRBV13 and TRBJ2-7; 9 nucleotides match TRBD2. The V gene end was trimmed by 5 bases and the J gene end by 2 bases; junction bases not matched to a gene: 7. Germline V gene lookup returns CDR1 PRHDT and CDR2 FYEKMQ (reference sequence). This CDR3 contains 15 residues. The CDR3 protein is CASSPTSGETYEQYF. The CDR3 nucleotides are TGTGCCAGCAGCCCGACTAGCGGAGAAACCTACGAGCAGTACTTC.

Turning to this clone: This same CDR3 is encoded by further DNA sequences in the sample. The CDR3 here is CASSSNTGELFF. In DNA form, the CDR3 reads TGTGCCAGCAGTTCAAACACCGGGGAGCTGTTTTTT. The rearrangement uses TRBV27 and TRBJ2-2; D is unresolved. V was clipped by 4 bases and J by 2 bases, with 2 bases between them. Germline CDR1 MNHEY, CDR2 SMNVEV (reference sequence). The CDR3 covers 12 residues.

The V and J genes are TRBV7-9 and TRBJ1-5; D is undetermined. Germline V gives CDR1 SEHNR, CDR2 FQNEAQ (reference sequence). The CDR3 has 13 amino acids. Trimming cost V 0 bases and J 5 bases, with 5 bases left between them. CDR3 in amino acids: CASSLAVDQPQHF. The CDR3 coding sequence is TGTGCCAGCAGCTTAGCCGTAGATCAGCCCCAGCATTTT.

V gene TRBV5-6 combines with J gene TRBJ2-2; D is undetermined. V was trimmed by 0 bases and J by 2 bases, leaving 11 bases between them. Germline CDR1 reads SGHDT; CDR2 reads YYEEEE. The CDR3 is 16 residues long. CDR3 DNA: TGTGCCAGCAGCTTGGACATTGGGGTAAACACCGGGGAGCTGTTTTTT. Its protein product is CASSLDIGVNTGELFF.

The rearrangement uses TRBV11-2 and TRBJ1-5; maybe TRBD1 (5 bases). The CDR3 consists of 16 residues. Deletions cut 2 bases from V and 0 bases from J, with 11 bases between. Germline CDR1 is SGHAT and CDR2 is FQNNGV. For the CDR3, the DNA is TGTGCCAGCAGCTTAAGGGGCGACAATAGCAATCAGCCCCAGCATTTT. This encodes CASSLRGDNSNQPQHF. Combining the CDR3 with reference TRBV11-2 and TRBJ1-5 gives the whole variable domain EAGVAQSPRYKIIEKRQSVAFWCNPISGHATLYWYQQILGQGPKLLIQFQNNGVVDDSQLPKDRFSAERLKGVDSTLKIQPAKLEDSAVYLCASSLRGDNSNQPQHFGDGTRLSIL.

The V call is TRBV12-5, the J call TRBJ1-4; TRBD1 agrees at 7 bases. Trimming took 2 bases from V and 0 from J; bases not matched to a gene: 9. The CDR3 has 18 residues. CDR1 and CDR2 (germline): LGHNT, FRNRAP. CDR3 sequence reads: CASGLQPNQGATNEKLFF. DNA for the CDR3: TGTGCTAGTGGTTTGCAGCCGAACCAGGGGGCAACTAATGAAAAACTGTTTTTT.

The chain joins TRBV15 to TRBJ1-5, with no clear D. The CDR3 has 14 residues. Germline V lookup: CDR1 LNHNV, CDR2 YYDKDF (reference sequence). Trimming left V 9 bases short and J 0 bases short, with 12 bases between. Here the CDR3 DNA reads TGTGCCACTTCAAGAGAGCTTAGCAATCAGCCCCAGCATTTT. Amino acids: CATSRELSNQPQHF.

This clone was detected once. The J gene is TRBJ1-2, the V gene TRBV6-5; the D gene is possibly TRBD1 (5 bases). V was clipped by 2 bases and J by 6 bases, with 10 bases between them. The CDR3 contains 13 residues. Germline CDR1 MNHEY, CDR2 SVGAGI. CDR3 region: CASSYDRLNGYTF. The CDR3, as DNA: TGTGCCAGCAGTTACGACAGACTGAATGGCTACACCTTC.

The V call is TRBV6-2 or TRBV6-3, the J call TRBJ1-5, with D maybe TRBD1 (5 bases). Germline lookup yields CDR1 MNHEY and CDR2 SVGEGT. This CDR3 is 14 amino acids long. V lost 2 bases, J lost 6 bases, and 11 bases lay in between. CDR3: CASSYGGFGQPQHF. In nucleotides, the CDR3 is TGTGCCAGCAGTTACGGGGGGTTCGGTCAGCCCCAGCATTTT.

The rearrangement links TRBV5-6 to TRBJ1-1; perhaps TRBD1 as D (5 bases). The germline CDR1 and CDR2 sequences are SGHDT and YYEEEE. V was cut by 0 bases and J by 9 bases, with 9 bases left in between. The CDR3 consists of 12 residues. The CDR3 nucleotides read TGTGCCAGCAGCTTGGAGGCAGGGCAAGCTTTCTTT. The encoded protein is CASSLEAGQAFF.

J is TRBJ2-7 and V is TRBV11-2, with 7 bases identical to TRBD2. The CDR3 spans 15 residues. The V and J ends lost 1 base and 1 base, in that order; junction bases with no gene match: 4. Germline V lookup: CDR1 SGHAT, CDR2 FQNNGV. The CDR3 here is CASSLVLGGSYEQYF. The CDR3 nucleotides are TGTGCCAGCAGCTTAGTGCTGGGAGGGTCCTACGAGCAGTACTTC.

The rearrangement links TRBV19 to TRBJ1-4; possibly TRBD1 for D (5 bases). The CDR3 has 15 amino acids. Trimming pared 5 bases from V and 2 bases from J, leaving 12 bases between. Germline CDR1 LNHDA, CDR2 SQIVND (reference sequence). For the CDR3, the DNA is TGTGCCAGTAGTCCCAGACAGACCACTAATGAAAAACTGTTTTTT. Translation gives CASSPRQTTNEKLFF.